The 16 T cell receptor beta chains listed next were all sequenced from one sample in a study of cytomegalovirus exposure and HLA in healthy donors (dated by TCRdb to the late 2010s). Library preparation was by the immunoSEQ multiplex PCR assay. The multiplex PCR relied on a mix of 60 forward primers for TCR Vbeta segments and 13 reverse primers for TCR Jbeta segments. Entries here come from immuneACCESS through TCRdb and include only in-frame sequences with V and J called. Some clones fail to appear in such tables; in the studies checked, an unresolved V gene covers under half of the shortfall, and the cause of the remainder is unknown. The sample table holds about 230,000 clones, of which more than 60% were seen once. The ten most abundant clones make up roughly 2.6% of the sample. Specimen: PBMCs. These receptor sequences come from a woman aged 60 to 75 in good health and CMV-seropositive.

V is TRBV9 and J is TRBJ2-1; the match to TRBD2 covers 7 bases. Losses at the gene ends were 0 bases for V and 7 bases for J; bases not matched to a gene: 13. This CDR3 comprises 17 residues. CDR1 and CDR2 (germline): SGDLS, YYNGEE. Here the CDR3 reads CASSVAGRWPGGNEQFF. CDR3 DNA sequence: TGTGCCAGCAGCGTAGCAGGTAGATGGCCGGGAGGTAATGAGCAGTTCTTC.

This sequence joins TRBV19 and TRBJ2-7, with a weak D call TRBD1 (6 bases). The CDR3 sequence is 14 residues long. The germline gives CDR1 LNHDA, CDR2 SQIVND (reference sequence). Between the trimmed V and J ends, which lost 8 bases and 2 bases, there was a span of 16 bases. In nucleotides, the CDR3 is TGTGCCAGTGGGTCGACAGGTAACGCCTACGAGCAGTACTTC. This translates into CASGSTGNAYEQYF.

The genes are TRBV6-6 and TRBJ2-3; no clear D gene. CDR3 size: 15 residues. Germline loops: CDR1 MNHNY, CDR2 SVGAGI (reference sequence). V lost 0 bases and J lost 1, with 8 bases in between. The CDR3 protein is CASSYSGRGTDTQYF. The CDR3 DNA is TGTGCCAGCAGTTACTCCGGCCGGGGCACAGATACGCAGTATTTT.

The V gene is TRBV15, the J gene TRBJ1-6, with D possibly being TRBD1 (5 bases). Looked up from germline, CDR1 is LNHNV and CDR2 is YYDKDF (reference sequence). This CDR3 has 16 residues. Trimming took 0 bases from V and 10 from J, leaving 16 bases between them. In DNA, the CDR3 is TGTGCCACCAGCAGAGATCGAGGACACCAGGGCTCACCCCTCCACTTT. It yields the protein CATSRDRGHQGSPLHF. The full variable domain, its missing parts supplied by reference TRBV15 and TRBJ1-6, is DAMVIQNPRYQVTQFGKPVTLSCSQTLNHNVMYWYQQKSSQAPKLLFHYYDKDFNNEADTPDNFQSRRPNTSFCFLDIRSPGLGDTAMYLCATSRDRGHQGSPLHFGNGTRLTVT.

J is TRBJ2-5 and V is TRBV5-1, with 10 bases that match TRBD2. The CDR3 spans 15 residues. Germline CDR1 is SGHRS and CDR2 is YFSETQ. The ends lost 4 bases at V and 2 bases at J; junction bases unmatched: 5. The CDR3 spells CASSRNSGRQETQYF. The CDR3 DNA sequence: TGCGCCAGCAGCCGCAATAGCGGGAGGCAAGAGACCCAGTACTTC.

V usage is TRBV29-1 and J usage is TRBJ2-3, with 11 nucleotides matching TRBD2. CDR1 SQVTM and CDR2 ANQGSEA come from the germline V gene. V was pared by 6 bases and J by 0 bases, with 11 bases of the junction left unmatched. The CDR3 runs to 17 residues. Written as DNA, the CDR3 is TGCAGCGTCGCACCCCTAGCGGGAGGATATAGCACAGATACGCAGTATTTT. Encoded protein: CSVAPLAGGYSTDTQYF.

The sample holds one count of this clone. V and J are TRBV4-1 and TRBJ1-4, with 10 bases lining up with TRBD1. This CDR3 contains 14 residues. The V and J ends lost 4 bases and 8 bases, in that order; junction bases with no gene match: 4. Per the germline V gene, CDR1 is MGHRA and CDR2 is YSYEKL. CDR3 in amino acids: CASSPGTGVEKLFF. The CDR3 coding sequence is TGCGCCAGCAGCCCCGGGACAGGGGTCGAAAAACTGTTTTTT.

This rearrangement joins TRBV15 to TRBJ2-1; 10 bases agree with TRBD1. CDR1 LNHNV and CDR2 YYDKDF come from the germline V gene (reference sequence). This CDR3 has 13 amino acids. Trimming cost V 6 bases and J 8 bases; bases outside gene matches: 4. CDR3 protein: CATRGDRGHEQFF. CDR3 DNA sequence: TGTGCCACCAGGGGGGACAGGGGACATGAGCAGTTCTTC. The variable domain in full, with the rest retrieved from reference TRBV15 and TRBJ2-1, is DAMVIQNPRYQVTQFGKPVTLSCSQTLNHNVMYWYQQKSSQAPKLLFHYYDKDFNNEADTPDNFQSRRPNTSFCFLDIRSPGLGDTAMYLCATRGDRGHEQFFGPGTRLTVL.

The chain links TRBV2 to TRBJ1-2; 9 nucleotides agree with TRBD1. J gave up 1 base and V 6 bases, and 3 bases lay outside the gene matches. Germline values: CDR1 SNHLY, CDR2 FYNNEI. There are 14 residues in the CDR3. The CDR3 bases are TGTGCCAGCAGGGCGACAGGGGGTAACTATGGCTACACCTTC. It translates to CASRATGGNYGYTF.

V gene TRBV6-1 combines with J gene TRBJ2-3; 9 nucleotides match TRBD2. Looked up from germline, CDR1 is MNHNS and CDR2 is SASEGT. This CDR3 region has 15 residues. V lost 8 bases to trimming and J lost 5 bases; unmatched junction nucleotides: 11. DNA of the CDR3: TGTGCCAGCGGGGGGCTAGCGGGATATGAAGATACGCAGTATTTT. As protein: CASGGLAGYEDTQYF.

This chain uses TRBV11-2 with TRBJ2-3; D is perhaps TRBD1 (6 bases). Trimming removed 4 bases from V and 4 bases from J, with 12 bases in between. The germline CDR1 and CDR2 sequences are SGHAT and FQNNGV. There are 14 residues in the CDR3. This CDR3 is CASSSDAGADTQYF. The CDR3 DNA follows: TGTGCCAGCAGCTCAGACGCAGGGGCAGATACGCAGTATTTT.

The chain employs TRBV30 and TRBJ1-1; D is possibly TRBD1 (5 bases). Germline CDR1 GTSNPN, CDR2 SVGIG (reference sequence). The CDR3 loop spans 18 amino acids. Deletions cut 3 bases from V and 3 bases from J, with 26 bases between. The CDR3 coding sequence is TGTGCCTGGAGCACCCCCGAGTTAAGTTTGGGGCGGTACACTGAAGCTTTCTTT. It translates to CAWSTPELSLGRYTEAFF.

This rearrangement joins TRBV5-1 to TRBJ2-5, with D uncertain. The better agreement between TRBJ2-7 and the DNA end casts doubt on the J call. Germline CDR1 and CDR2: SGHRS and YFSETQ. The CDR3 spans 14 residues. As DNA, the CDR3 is TGCGCCAGCAGCTTGGAAATGGCCGACTACGAGCAGTACTTC. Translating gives CASSLEMADYEQYF.

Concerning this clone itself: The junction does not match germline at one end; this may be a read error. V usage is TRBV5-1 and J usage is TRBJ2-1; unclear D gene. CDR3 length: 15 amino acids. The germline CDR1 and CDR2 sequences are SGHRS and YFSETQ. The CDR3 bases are TGCGCCAGCAGTTTGGTGTCTCAGGCCCCAAATGAGCAGTTCTTC. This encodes CASSLVSQAPNEQFF.

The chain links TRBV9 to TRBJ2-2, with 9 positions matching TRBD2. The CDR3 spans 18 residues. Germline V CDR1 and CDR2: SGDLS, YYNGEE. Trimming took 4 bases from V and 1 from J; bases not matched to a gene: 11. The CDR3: CASSPLSGGGGNTGELFF. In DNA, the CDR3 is TGTGCCAGCAGCCCCTTAAGTGGCGGGGGGGGGAACACCGGGGAGCTGTTTTTT.

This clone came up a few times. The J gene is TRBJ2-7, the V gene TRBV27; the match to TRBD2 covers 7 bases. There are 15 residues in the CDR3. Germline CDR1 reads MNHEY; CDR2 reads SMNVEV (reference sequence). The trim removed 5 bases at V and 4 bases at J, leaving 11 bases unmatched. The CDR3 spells CASSTVAGPRYEQYF. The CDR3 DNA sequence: TGTGCCAGCAGTACAGTAGCGGGTCCTAGATACGAGCAGTACTTC.